This T cell receptor beta chain was identified in a study of T-cell memory formation after mild COVID-19. Study context: For the most part, TCR clusters were specific to one donor.

Concerning this clonotype itself: Its antigen remains unidentified.

Study-wide results and caveats: Some clones that responded were present in memory (sampled pre-infection), which suggests cross-reactive memory joined. Still unconfirmed is whether the second-wave clones peaking on day 37 recognized SARS-CoV-2. Clones that got smaller from day 15 to 85 had even CD4/CD8, while clones growing later tipped toward CD4+.

CDR3 length: 13 amino acids. V was pared by 6 bases and J by 5 bases, with 13 bases between. TCRdb itself ran the 5' RACE reads through MiXCR, one entry per CDR3 protein. The sample has about 150,000 distinct CDR3 sequences; roughly 24% are singletons. The sequencing input was PBMCs or a T cell subset sorted from them (not recorded which). The TCR sequence derives from an adult woman who had mild COVID-19 (a few samples of this study predate the infection). Cell type and time point are not known. V and J are TRBV12-3 or TRBV12-4 and TRBJ2-5, with D tentatively TRBD1 (6 bases). The CDR3 protein is CASRGTPDETQYF. The CDR3 DNA is TGTGCCAGCAGAGGGACACCGGATGAGACCCAGTACTTC.